This T cell receptor (beta chain) was sequenced during a study of blood T cell repertoires in COVID-19. Whole-study context: The United States, Italy and Spain provided the acute and convalescent COVID-19 samples. From T cells, B-cell-depleted T cells, or PBMCs came the material, which was cDNA or gDNA.

The table lists this clone with a count of one. How the authors handled the data: Reference gene primer amplification in the assay estimated nucleated cell counts. The data were produced by immunoSEQ multiplex PCR, yet TCRdb's version contains in-frame clones alone and is incomplete. From that table come the V and J calls and clone size; the DNA was used to work out D and trimming. The data contain some 200,000 clones, roughly 80% of them singletons. CDR3 size: 12 residues. CDR1 is SQVTM and CDR2 is ANQGSEA in the germline V gene. Trimming cost V 7 bases and J 1 base, with 8 bases left between them. The Seattle patients, enrolled during active infection, were followed longitudinally.

The receptor was derived from a woman older than 75 with COVID-19, enrolled during active disease. The chain combines TRBV29-1 with TRBJ1-5; no clear D. The sample was peripheral blood. CDR3 in amino acids: CSAQASNQPQHF. In DNA form, the CDR3 reads TGCAGCGCCCAAGCAAGCAATCAGCCCCAGCATTTT.